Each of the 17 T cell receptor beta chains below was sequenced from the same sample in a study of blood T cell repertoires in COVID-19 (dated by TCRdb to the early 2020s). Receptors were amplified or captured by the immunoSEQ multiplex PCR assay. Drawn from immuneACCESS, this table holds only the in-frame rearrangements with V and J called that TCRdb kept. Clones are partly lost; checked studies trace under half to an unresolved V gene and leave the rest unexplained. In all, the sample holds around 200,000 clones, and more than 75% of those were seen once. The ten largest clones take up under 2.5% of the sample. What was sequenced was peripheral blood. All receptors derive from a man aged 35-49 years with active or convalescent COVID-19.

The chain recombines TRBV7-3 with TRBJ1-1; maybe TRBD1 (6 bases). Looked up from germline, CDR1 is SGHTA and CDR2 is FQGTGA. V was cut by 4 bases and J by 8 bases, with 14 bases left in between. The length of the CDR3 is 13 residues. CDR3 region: CASSSRPQGEAFF. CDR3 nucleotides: TGTGCCAGCAGCTCGAGGCCCCAGGGGGAAGCTTTCTTT.

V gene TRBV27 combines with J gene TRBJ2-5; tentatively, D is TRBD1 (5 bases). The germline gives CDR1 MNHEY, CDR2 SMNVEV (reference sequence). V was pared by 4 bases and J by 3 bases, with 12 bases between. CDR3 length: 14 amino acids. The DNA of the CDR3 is TGTGCCAGCAGTTGGGGCGGTTTAAAAGAGACCCAGTACTTC. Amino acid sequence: CASSWGGLKETQYF.

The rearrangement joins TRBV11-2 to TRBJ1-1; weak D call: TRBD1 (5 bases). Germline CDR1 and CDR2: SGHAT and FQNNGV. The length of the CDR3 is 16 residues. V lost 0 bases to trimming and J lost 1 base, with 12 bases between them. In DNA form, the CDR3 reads TGTGCCAGCAGCTTAGATGTTACAGGTGGGAACACTGAAGCTTTCTTT. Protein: CASSLDVTGGNTEAFF.

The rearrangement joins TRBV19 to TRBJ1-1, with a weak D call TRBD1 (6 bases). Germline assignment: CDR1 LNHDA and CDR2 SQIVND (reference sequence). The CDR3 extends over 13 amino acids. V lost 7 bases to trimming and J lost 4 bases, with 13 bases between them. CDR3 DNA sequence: TGTGCCAGTAAGGTAAAGGGGGTCACTGAAGCTTTCTTT. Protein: CASKVKGVTEAFF.

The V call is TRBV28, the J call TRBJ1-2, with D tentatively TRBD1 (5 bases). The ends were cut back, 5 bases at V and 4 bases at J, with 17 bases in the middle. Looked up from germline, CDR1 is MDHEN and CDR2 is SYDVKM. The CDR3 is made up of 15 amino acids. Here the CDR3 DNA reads TGTGCCAGCAGTCTTTCCCTGGGGAGGGGCTATGGCTACACCTTC. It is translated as CASSLSLGRGYGYTF.

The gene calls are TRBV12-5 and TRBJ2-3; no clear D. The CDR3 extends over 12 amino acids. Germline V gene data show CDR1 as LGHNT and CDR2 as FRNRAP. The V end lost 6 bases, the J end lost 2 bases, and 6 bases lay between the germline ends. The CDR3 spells CASGPYTDTQYF. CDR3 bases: TGTGCTAGTGGACCCTACACAGATACGCAGTATTTT.

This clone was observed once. CDR3 region: CATRSSLNEKLFF. CDR3 coding DNA: TGTGCCACCCGGAGCTCACTAAATGAAAAACTGTTTTTT. The genes are TRBV28 and TRBJ1-4; no definite D call. V lost 10 bases and J lost 5, with 14 bases in between. Germline V gene data show CDR1 as MDHEN and CDR2 as SYDVKM. The CDR3 spans 13 residues. Complete variable domain (other parts from reference TRBV28 and TRBJ1-4): DVKVTQSSRYLVKRTGEKVFLECVQDMDHENMFWYRQDPGLGLRLIYFSYDVKMKEKGDIPEGYSVSREKKERFSLILESASTNQTSMYLCATRSSLNEKLFFGSGTQLSVL.

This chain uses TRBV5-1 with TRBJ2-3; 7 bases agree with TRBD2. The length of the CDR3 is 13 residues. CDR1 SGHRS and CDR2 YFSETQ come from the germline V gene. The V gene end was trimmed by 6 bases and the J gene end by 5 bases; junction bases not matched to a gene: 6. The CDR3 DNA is TGCGCCAGCACCCCTACGGGGGGAGATACGCAGTATTTT. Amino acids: CASTPTGGDTQYF.

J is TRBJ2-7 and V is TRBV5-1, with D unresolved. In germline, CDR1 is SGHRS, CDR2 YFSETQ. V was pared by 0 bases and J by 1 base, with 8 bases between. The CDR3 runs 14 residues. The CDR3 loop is CASSLESVSYEQYF. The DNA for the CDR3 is TGCGCCAGCAGCTTGGAATCTGTATCCTACGAGCAGTACTTC.

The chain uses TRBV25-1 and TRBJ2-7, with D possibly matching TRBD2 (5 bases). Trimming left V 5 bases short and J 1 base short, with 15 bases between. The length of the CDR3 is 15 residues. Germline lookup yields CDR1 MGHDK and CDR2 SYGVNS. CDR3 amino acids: CASSRGDTSSYEQYF. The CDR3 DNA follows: TGTGCCAGCAGTCGGGGAGACACCAGTTCCTACGAGCAGTACTTC.

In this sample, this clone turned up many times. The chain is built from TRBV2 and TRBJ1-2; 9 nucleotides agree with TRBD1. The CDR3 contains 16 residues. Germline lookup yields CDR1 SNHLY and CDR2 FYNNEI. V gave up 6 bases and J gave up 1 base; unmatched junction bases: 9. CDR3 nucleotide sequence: TGTGCCAGCAGAGATACCGGGACAGGGTTTAACTATGGCTACACCTTC. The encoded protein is CASRDTGTGFNYGYTF.

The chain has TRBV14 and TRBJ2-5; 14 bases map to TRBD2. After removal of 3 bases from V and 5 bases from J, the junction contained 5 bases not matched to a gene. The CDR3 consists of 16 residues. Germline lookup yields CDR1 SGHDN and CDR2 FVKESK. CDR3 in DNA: TGTGCCAGCAGCCAGGCGGGACTAGCGGGAGTGGAGACCCAGTACTTC. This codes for CASSQAGLAGVETQYF.

The CDR3, as DNA: TGTGCCACCAGCAGAGACCCGACAGGTCAAAACATTCAGTACTTC. Amino acids: CATSRDPTGQNIQYF. The chain uses TRBV15 and TRBJ2-4, with D perhaps matching TRBD1 (6 bases). Germline V gives CDR1 LNHNV, CDR2 YYDKDF (reference sequence). Trimming removed 0 bases at V and 5 bases at J, with 11 bases between. This CDR3 has 15 amino acids.

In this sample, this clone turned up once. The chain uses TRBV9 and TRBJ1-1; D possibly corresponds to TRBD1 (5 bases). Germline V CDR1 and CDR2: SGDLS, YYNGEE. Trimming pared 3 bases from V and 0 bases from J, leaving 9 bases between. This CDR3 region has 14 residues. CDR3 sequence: CASSGGLMNTEAFF. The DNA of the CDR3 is TGTGCCAGCAGCGGGGGACTGATGAACACTGAAGCTTTCTTT.

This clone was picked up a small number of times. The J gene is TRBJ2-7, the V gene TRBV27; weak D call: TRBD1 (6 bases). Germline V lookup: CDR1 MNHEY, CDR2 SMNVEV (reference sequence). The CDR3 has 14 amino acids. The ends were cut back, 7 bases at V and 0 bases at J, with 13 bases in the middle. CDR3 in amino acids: CASKPDRSSYEQYF. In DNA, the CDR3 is TGTGCCAGCAAACCCGACAGGAGCTCCTACGAGCAGTACTTC.

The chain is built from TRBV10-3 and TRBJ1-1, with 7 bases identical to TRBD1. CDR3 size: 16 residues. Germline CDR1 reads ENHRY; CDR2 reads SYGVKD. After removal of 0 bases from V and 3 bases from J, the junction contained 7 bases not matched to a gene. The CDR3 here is CAISESVIGTDTEAFF. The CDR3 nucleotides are TGTGCCATCAGTGAGTCCGTAATCGGGACAGACACTGAAGCTTTCTTT.

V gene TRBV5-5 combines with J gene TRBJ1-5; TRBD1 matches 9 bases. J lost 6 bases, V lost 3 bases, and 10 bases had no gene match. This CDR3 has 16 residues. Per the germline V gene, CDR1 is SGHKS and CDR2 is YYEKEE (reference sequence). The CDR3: CASSSGDRALGQPQHF. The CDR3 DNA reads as TGTGCCAGCAGCTCGGGGGACAGGGCCTTAGGTCAGCCCCAGCATTTT.